Here is one T cell receptor (beta chain) with its context. Seattle's cohort entered during active infection and was followed longitudinally. The V gene's germline CDR1 is LNHDA and CDR2 SQIVND (reference sequence). V was cut by 5 bases and J by 4 bases, with 14 bases left in between. This CDR3 contains 14 residues. The data are from a study of blood T cell repertoires in COVID-19. Study context: Samples of COVID-19 (acute and convalescent) were obtained from the United States, Italy and Spain. Sample material is recorded as cDNA or gDNA derived from T cells, B-cell-depleted T cells, or PBMCs.

Per the original methods: Reference gene primer amplification gave estimated nucleated cell counts. This table comes from immunoSEQ multiplex PCR, and its TCRdb copy is limited to in-frame clones, with some not included. Clonal size and the V and J genes are those of that table, whereas D and trimming came from the DNA. Of under 150,000 clones in the sample, 75% to 90% are singletons; the top ten hold approximately 5%. V is TRBV19 and J is TRBJ1-2; D remains unclear. The clonotype was recovered from a woman between 55 and 75 years old with COVID-19, enrolled during active disease. Sample: peripheral blood. The CDR3 sequence is CASSGPVFIYGYTF. DNA for the CDR3: TGTGCCAGTAGTGGCCCTGTTTTTATCTATGGCTACACCTTC.